Listed below are T cell receptor beta chains from one sample, sequenced in a study of tumor-infiltrating lymphocytes in localized non-small cell lung cancer. Clones were read by immunoSEQ multiplex PCR, and TCRdb kept only the in-frame ones, dropping some. This table has 9,500 to 15,000 clones, 65% to 90% appearing once. Sequencing input: lung tumor tissue. Receptor source: a human donor with non-small cell lung cancer. Both conserved end residues are part of each CDR3. The D gene is left open where the match is weak. Clone size appears in some rows only: once, few, many, or a class for an expanded clone.

d_gene: NA
abundance: NA
v_gene: TRBV4-1
j_gene: TRBJ1-2
CDR3aa: CASRPLGQNGYTF
CDR3nt: TGCGCCAGCAGGCCTCTCGGACAGAATGGTTACACCTTC

d_gene: NA
abundance: NA
v_gene: TRBV4-1
j_gene: TRBJ2-5
CDR3aa: CASSPVGAGPEETQYF
CDR3nt: TGCGCCAGCAGCCCCGTCGGTGCGGGCCCCGAAGAGACCCAGTACTTC

d_gene: NA
abundance: NA
v_gene: TRBV9
j_gene: TRBJ1-1
CDR3aa: CASSVGGVRATEAFF
CDR3nt: TGTGCCAGCAGCGTAGGTGGGGTAAGGGCCACTGAAGCTTTCTTT

d_gene: NA
abundance: once
v_gene: TRBV30
j_gene: TRBJ1-1
CDR3aa: CAWSAGQYITEAFF
CDR3nt: TGTGCCTGGAGTGCTGGACAGTATATCACTGAAGCTTTCTTT

d_gene: NA
abundance: NA
v_gene: TRBV27
j_gene: TRBJ2-1
CDR3aa: CASSLGGLYNEQFF
CDR3nt: TGTGCCAGCAGTTTGGGGGGGCTTTACAATGAGCAGTTCTTC

d_gene: NA
abundance: NA
v_gene: TRBV14
j_gene: TRBJ2-2
CDR3aa: CASSQGWSTGELFF
CDR3nt: TGTGCCAGCAGCCAAGGATGGTCCACCGGGGAGCTGTTTTTT

d_gene: TRBD2
abundance: NA
v_gene: TRBV5-6
j_gene: TRBJ2-1
CDR3aa: CASSLAAGREGANEQFF
CDR3nt: TGTGCCAGCAGCTTGGCCGCCGGGCGGGAGGGGGCTAATGAGCAGTTCTTC

d_gene: NA
abundance: NA
v_gene: TRBV28
j_gene: TRBJ2-7
CDR3aa: CASSSPSGYEQYF
CDR3nt: TGTGCCAGCAGTAGTCCTTCTGGGTACGAGCAGTACTTC

d_gene: TRBD2
abundance: NA
v_gene: TRBV28
j_gene: TRBJ2-7
CDR3aa: CASRASGRPLIYEQYF
CDR3nt: TGTGCCAGCAGAGCCAGCGGGAGGCCCCTTATTTACGAGCAGTACTTC

d_gene: TRBD1
abundance: few
v_gene: TRBV4-1
j_gene: TRBJ1-4
CDR3aa: CASSQETGQATNEKLFF
CDR3nt: TGCGCCAGCAGCCAAGAAACGGGACAGGCAACTAATGAAAAACTGTTTTTT

d_gene: NA
abundance: NA
v_gene: TRBV28
j_gene: TRBJ2-7
CDR3aa: CASSLRAGPNTF
CDR3nt: TGTGCCAGCAGTTTAAGGGCCGGCCCGAACACCTTC

d_gene: NA
abundance: NA
v_gene: TRBV6-6
j_gene: TRBJ2-7
CDR3aa: CASSYDLAYEQYF
CDR3nt: TGTGCCAGCAGTTACGATTTGGCATACGAGCAGTACTTC

d_gene: TRBD1
abundance: NA
v_gene: TRBV2
j_gene: TRBJ1-4
CDR3aa: CASREDRGEKLFF
CDR3nt: TGTGCCAGCAGGGAAGACAGGGGAGAAAAACTGTTTTTT

d_gene: TRBD2
abundance: NA
v_gene: TRBV7-9
j_gene: TRBJ2-5
CDR3aa: CASSWTGFGGRLETQYF
CDR3nt: TGTGCCAGCAGCTGGACCGGATTCGGCGGGAGGCTAGAGACCCAGTACTTC

d_gene: TRBD1
abundance: NA
v_gene: TRBV7-2
j_gene: TRBJ2-7
CDR3aa: CASSLQQGAGYYEQYF
CDR3nt: TGTGCCAGCAGCCTCCAACAGGGGGCTGGGTACTACGAGCAGTACTTC

d_gene: NA
abundance: NA
v_gene: TRBV5-5
j_gene: TRBJ2-6
CDR3aa: CASIFNVSQSRANVLTF
CDR3nt: TGTGCCAGCATCTTTAATGTCTCGCAAAGTCGGGCCAACGTCCTGACTTTC

d_gene: TRBD1
abundance: NA
v_gene: TRBV5-5
j_gene: TRBJ1-4
CDR3aa: CASSFEGQAYEKLFF
CDR3nt: TGTGCCAGCAGCTTCGAGGGACAGGCCTATGAAAAACTGTTTTTT

d_gene: TRBD1
abundance: NA
v_gene: TRBV28
j_gene: TRBJ1-4
CDR3aa: CASSFGTGEREKLFF
CDR3nt: TGTGCCAGCAGTTTCGGGACAGGGGAACGTGAAAAACTGTTTTTT

d_gene: NA
abundance: NA
v_gene: TRBV7-9
j_gene: TRBJ2-6
CDR3aa: CASSSLRPVSGANVLTF
CDR3nt: TGTGCCAGCAGCTCCCTACGGCCAGTCTCTGGGGCCAACGTCCTGACTTTC

d_gene: NA
abundance: NA
v_gene: TRBV28
j_gene: TRBJ1-2
CDR3aa: CASSFWGTDYGYTF
CDR3nt: TGTGCCAGCAGTTTTTGGGGAACCGACTATGGCTACACCTTC

d_gene: NA
abundance: NA
v_gene: TRBV5-5
j_gene: TRBJ2-6
CDR3aa: CASSLGYISGANVLTF
CDR3nt: TGTGCCAGCAGCCTAGGGTACATCTCTGGGGCCAACGTCCTGACTTTC

d_gene: NA
abundance: NA
v_gene: TRBV20-1
j_gene: TRBJ1-2
CDR3aa: CSTTKRGGYTF
CDR3nt: TGCAGTACGACAAAGAGAGGGGGCTACACCTTC

d_gene: TRBD2
abundance: NA
v_gene: TRBV6-5
j_gene: TRBJ2-7
CDR3aa: CASSYSVLAGGYEQYF
CDR3nt: TGTGCCAGCAGTTACTCGGTGCTAGCGGGAGGTTACGAGCAGTACTTC

d_gene: NA
abundance: few
v_gene: TRBV19
j_gene: TRBJ2-5
CDR3aa: CASSLIPGPVGTQYF
CDR3nt: TGTGCCAGTAGTCTCATTCCGGGACCGGTCGGGACCCAGTACTTC

d_gene: NA
abundance: NA
v_gene: TRBV15
j_gene: TRBJ1-5
CDR3aa: CATSRDVGSNQPQHF
CDR3nt: TGTGCCACCAGCAGAGACGTGGGTAGCAATCAGCCCCAGCATTTT

d_gene: TRBD1
abundance: NA
v_gene: TRBV6-1
j_gene: TRBJ1-4
CDR3aa: CASSEGTAYEKLFF
CDR3nt: TGTGCCAGCAGTGAGGGGACAGCCTATGAAAAACTGTTTTTT

d_gene: NA
abundance: NA
v_gene: TRBV28
j_gene: TRBJ2-7
CDR3aa: CASRPGSRSSYEQYF
CDR3nt: TGTGCCAGCAGGCCGGGGAGCCGGAGCTCCTACGAGCAGTACTTC

d_gene: NA
abundance: once
v_gene: TRBV18
j_gene: TRBJ2-3
CDR3aa: CASSPPQRLSGDTQYF
CDR3nt: TGTGCCAGCTCGCCCCCCCAGCGCCTTAGCGGAGATACGCAGTATTTT

d_gene: TRBD1
abundance: NA
v_gene: TRBV9
j_gene: TRBJ2-5
CDR3aa: CASSVLAGGARETQYF
CDR3nt: TGTGCCAGCAGCGTATTGGCAGGGGGCGCCCGGGAGACCCAGTACTTC

d_gene: NA
abundance: NA
v_gene: TRBV6-5
j_gene: TRBJ2-7
CDR3aa: CASSPSYEQYF
CDR3nt: TGTGCCAGCAGTCCCTCCTACGAGCAGTACTTC

d_gene: NA
abundance: NA
v_gene: TRBV19
j_gene: TRBJ2-1
CDR3aa: CASSFTIFTYNEQFF
CDR3nt: TGTGCCAGTAGTTTCACAATCTTTACCTACAATGAGCAGTTCTTC

d_gene: NA
abundance: once
v_gene: TRBV2
j_gene: TRBJ1-4
CDR3aa: CASRRAVNEKLFF
CDR3nt: TGTGCCAGCAGGAGGGCAGTTAATGAAAAACTGTTTTTT

d_gene: NA
abundance: once
v_gene: TRBV10-2
j_gene: TRBJ2-5
CDR3aa: CASSDEGRQGTQYF
CDR3nt: TGCGCCAGCAGTGATGAAGGGCGTCAGGGGACCCAGTACTTC

d_gene: NA
abundance: NA
v_gene: TRBV6-1
j_gene: TRBJ2-1
CDR3aa: CASIPGRGGSQEQFF
CDR3nt: TGTGCCAGCATTCCCGGAAGGGGGGGTTCCCAGGAGCAGTTCTTC

d_gene: NA
abundance: NA
v_gene: TRBV28
j_gene: TRBJ2-2
CDR3aa: CASTREGRTGELFF
CDR3nt: TGTGCCAGCACCCGGGAAGGGCGGACCGGGGAGCTGTTTTTT

d_gene: TRBD1
abundance: NA
v_gene: TRBV19
j_gene: TRBJ1-1
CDR3aa: CASSIGDRVHTEAFF
CDR3nt: TGTGCCAGTAGTATTGGGGACAGGGTGCACACTGAAGCTTTCTTT

d_gene: TRBD1
abundance: NA
v_gene: TRBV6-5
j_gene: TRBJ2-3
CDR3aa: CASVPGGTDTQYF
CDR3nt: TGTGCCAGCGTCCCAGGGGGAACAGATACGCAGTATTTT

d_gene: NA
abundance: NA
v_gene: TRBV2
j_gene: TRBJ2-6
CDR3aa: CASSPRDSGANVLTF
CDR3nt: TGTGCCAGCAGTCCCAGGGACTCTGGGGCCAACGTCCTGACTTTC

d_gene: NA
abundance: once
v_gene: TRBV5-1
j_gene: TRBJ2-5
CDR3aa: CASSLARGEETQYF
CDR3nt: TGCGCCAGCAGCTTGGCCCGGGGCGAGGAGACCCAGTACTTC

d_gene: TRBD1
abundance: once
v_gene: TRBV7-9
j_gene: TRBJ1-1
CDR3aa: CASSLTARGFSEAFF
CDR3nt: TGTGCCAGCAGCTTAACCGCCAGGGGGTTCTCTGAAGCTTTCTTT

d_gene: NA
abundance: NA
v_gene: TRBV4-2
j_gene: TRBJ2-3
CDR3aa: CASSPIEGSTDTQYF
CDR3nt: TGTGCCAGCAGCCCGATAGAGGGGAGTACAGATACGCAGTATTTT

d_gene: NA
abundance: NA
v_gene: TRBV5-1
j_gene: TRBJ2-7
CDR3aa: CASSPVNRDEQYF
CDR3nt: TGCGCCAGCAGTCCCGTTAACAGGGACGAGCAGTACTTC

d_gene: NA
abundance: NA
v_gene: TRBV15
j_gene: TRBJ2-3
CDR3aa: CATSKSRGPGTQYF
CDR3nt: TGTGCCACCAGCAAGAGCCGGGGGCCAGGTACGCAGTATTTT

d_gene: TRBD2
abundance: NA
v_gene: TRBV6-6
j_gene: TRBJ2-5
CDR3aa: CASSLGTRDTKETQYF
CDR3nt: TGTGCCAGCAGTCTAGGGACTAGAGATACCAAAGAGACCCAGTACTTC

d_gene: NA
abundance: NA
v_gene: TRBV15
j_gene: TRBJ2-6
CDR3aa: CATSRDWGNGANVLTF
CDR3nt: TGTGCCACCAGCAGAGATTGGGGGAATGGGGCCAACGTCCTGACTTTC

d_gene: NA
abundance: once
v_gene: TRBV6-1
j_gene: TRBJ1-3
CDR3aa: CASKPEGNTIYF
CDR3nt: TGTGCCAGCAAACCCGAAGGAAACACCATATATTTT

d_gene: TRBD1
abundance: NA
v_gene: TRBV29-1
j_gene: TRBJ1-3
CDR3aa: CSVGAGGGNTIYF
CDR3nt: TGCAGCGTTGGGGCAGGGGGTGGAAACACCATATATTTT

d_gene: NA
abundance: NA
v_gene: TRBV25-1
j_gene: TRBJ1-2
CDR3aa: CASSLVGDYNYGYTF
CDR3nt: TGTGCCAGCAGCTTAGTAGGGGATTATAACTATGGCTACACCTTC

d_gene: NA
abundance: NA
v_gene: TRBV11-2
j_gene: TRBJ2-3
CDR3aa: CASSSYWDTQYF
CDR3nt: TGTGCCAGCAGCTCCTACTGGGATACGCAGTATTTT

d_gene: NA
abundance: NA
v_gene: TRBV10-2
j_gene: TRBJ1-1
CDR3aa: CASRFDTEAFF
CDR3nt: TGCGCCAGCAGATTTGACACTGAAGCTTTCTTT

d_gene: TRBD2
abundance: few
v_gene: TRBV30
j_gene: TRBJ2-3
CDR3aa: CAWGTTGTRGWDTQYF
CDR3nt: TGTGCCTGGGGCACCACCGGGACTAGAGGGTGGGATACGCAGTATTTT